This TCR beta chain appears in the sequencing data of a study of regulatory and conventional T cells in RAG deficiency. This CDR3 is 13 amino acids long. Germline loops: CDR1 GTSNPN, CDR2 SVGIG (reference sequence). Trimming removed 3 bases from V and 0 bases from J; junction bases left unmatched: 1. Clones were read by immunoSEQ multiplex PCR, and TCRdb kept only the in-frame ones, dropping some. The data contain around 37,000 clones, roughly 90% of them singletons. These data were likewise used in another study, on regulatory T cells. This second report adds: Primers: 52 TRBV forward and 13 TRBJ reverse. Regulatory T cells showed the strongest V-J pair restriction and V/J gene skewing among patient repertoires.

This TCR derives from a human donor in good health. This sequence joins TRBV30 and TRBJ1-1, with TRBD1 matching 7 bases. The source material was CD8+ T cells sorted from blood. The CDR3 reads CAWRDRLNTEAFF. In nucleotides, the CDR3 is TGTGCCTGGAGGGACAGGTTGAACACTGAAGCTTTCTTT.